One and the same sample provided the 10 T cell receptor beta chains below, sequenced in a study of CD8 T cells in Susac syndrome. RNA amounts of about 0.5 to 1 ug underwent reverse transcription with random hexamers. Each CDR3 protein gets one entry after TCRdb re-called the immunoSEQ multiplex PCR reads with MiXCR. The table has approximately 150,000 distinct CDR3 sequences, 75% to 90% seen once. Sequenced: CD8+ T cells from PBMCs. The receptors originated from a human donor with multiple sclerosis.

This clonotype has just one count. The rearrangement uses TRBV19 and TRBJ1-2, with 11 bases aligning to TRBD1. With V trimmed by 3 bases and J by 4 bases, 10 bases remained unmatched. Germline V CDR1 and CDR2: LNHDA, SQIVND (reference sequence). This CDR3 region has 17 residues. The CDR3 sequence is CASSIWDRGKRAYGYTF. The CDR3 DNA follows: TGTGCCAGTAGTATTTGGGACAGGGGGAAAAGGGCCTATGGCTACACCTTC. Full variable domain (remainder filled in from reference TRBV19 and TRBJ1-2): DGGITQSPKYLFRKEGQNVTLSCEQNLNHDAMYWYRQDPGQGLRLIYYSQIVNDFQKGDIAEGYSVSREKKESFPLTVTSAQKNPTAFYLCASSIWDRGKRAYGYTFGSGTRLTVV.

This clonotype showed up just once. The rearrangement joins TRBV2 to TRBJ1-3, with D unclear. Germline V gene sequence: CDR1 SNHLY, CDR2 FYNNEI. V was trimmed by 2 bases and J by 0 bases, leaving 11 bases between them. CDR3 size: 16 residues. The CDR3, as DNA: TGTGCCAGCAGTGAAAGAGGAGATCCCTCTGGAAACACCATATATTTT. Amino acids: CASSERGDPSGNTIYF.

This clonotype was counted a single time. This chain uses TRBV7-9 with TRBJ1-3; perhaps TRBD1 as D (5 bases). The germline CDR1 and CDR2 sequences are SEHNR and FQNEAQ (reference sequence). CDR3 length: 19 residues. V lost 2 bases and J 4 bases, leaving 24 bases between the germline ends. CDR3 protein: CASSLLSYGPEGLGNTIYF. CDR3 in DNA: TGTGCCAGCAGCTTACTATCGTATGGGCCCGAGGGGTTGGGAAACACCATATATTTT.

The genes are TRBV7-8 and TRBJ2-5, with D possibly being TRBD1 or TRBD2 (5 bases each). Germline V CDR1 and CDR2: SGHVS, FQNEAQ. Trimming removed 0 bases at V and 4 bases at J, with 15 bases between. The CDR3 contains 16 residues. DNA of the CDR3: TGTGCCAGCAGCTTAGCTGGGGGAAGGAGTCTAGAGACCCAGTACTTC. Translating gives CASSLAGGRSLETQYF.

The chain carries TRBV5-4 and TRBJ1-2; D is uncertain. Germline V gene sequence: CDR1 SGHNT, CDR2 YYREEE (reference sequence). Trimming removed 3 bases at V and 4 bases at J, with 4 bases between. The CDR3 loop spans 11 amino acids. The CDR3 here is CASSSGYGYTF. The CDR3 DNA sequence: TGTGCCAGCAGCTCGGGCTATGGCTACACCTTC.

The table lists this clonotype with a count of one. This sequence joins TRBV12-3 or TRBV12-4 and TRBJ2-2; 7 bases match TRBD1. The CDR3 runs to 18 residues. Trimming at V came to 6 bases and at J to 7 bases, leaving 20 bases not matched to a gene. The CDR3 sequence: CASRLYWTGPTRLGELFF. As DNA, the CDR3 is TGTGCCAGCAGACTCTACTGGACAGGCCCTACTCGGCTCGGGGAGCTGTTTTTT.

This chain joins TRBV13 and TRBJ2-5, with TRBD2 identical over 8 bases. In germline, CDR1 is PRHDT, CDR2 FYEKMQ (reference sequence). This CDR3 has 16 amino acids. With V trimmed by 5 bases and J by 1 base, 9 bases remained unmatched. The DNA for the CDR3 is TGTGCCAGCAGCCCAGGCGCTAGCGGGTTCCAAGAGACCCAGTACTTC. This translates into CASSPGASGFQETQYF.

This rearrangement joins TRBV28 to TRBJ2-1, with D tentatively TRBD2 (5 bases). V was pared by 11 bases and J by 1 base, with 15 bases between. Germline V gene lookup returns CDR1 MDHEN and CDR2 SYDVKM. The CDR3 totals 14 residues. The CDR3 region is CAVRLGESYNEQFF. In DNA form, the CDR3 reads TGTGCCGTCCGACTCGGGGAGTCCTACAATGAGCAGTTCTTC.

The chain combines TRBV29-1 with TRBJ1-2; possibly TRBD1 for D (5 bases). The V and J ends lost 4 bases and 2 bases respectively, with 14 bases between them. The CDR3 covers 14 residues. The germline V gene has CDR1 SQVTM and CDR2 ANQGSEA. The DNA of the CDR3 is TGCAGCGTTGTGGGGGTAGACGGGAACTATGGCTACACCTTC. This sequence encodes CSVVGVDGNYGYTF.

The chain is built from TRBV28 and TRBJ1-4, with D maybe TRBD1 (5 bases). Germline V gives CDR1 MDHEN, CDR2 SYDVKM. The CDR3 loop spans 15 amino acids. V lost 6 bases and J lost 3, with 14 bases in between. CDR3 in DNA: TGTGCCAGCAGCCTCAGGGATAGAGCTAATGAAAAACTGTTTTTT. This sequence encodes CASSLRDRANEKLFF.